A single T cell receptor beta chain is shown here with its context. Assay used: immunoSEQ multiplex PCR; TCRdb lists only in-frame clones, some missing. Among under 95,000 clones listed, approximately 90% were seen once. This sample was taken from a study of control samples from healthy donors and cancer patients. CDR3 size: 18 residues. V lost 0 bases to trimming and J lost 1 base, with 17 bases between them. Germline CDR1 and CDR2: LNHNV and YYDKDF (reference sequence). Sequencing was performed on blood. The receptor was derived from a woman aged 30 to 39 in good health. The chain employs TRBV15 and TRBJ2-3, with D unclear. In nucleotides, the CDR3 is TGTGCCACCAGCAGAGATGGGCGCGGACCTGGGGGCACAGATACGCAGTATTTT. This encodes CATSRDGRGPGGTDTQYF. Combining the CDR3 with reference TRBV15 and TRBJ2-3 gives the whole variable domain DAMVIQNPRYQVTQFGKPVTLSCSQTLNHNVMYWYQQKSSQAPKLLFHYYDKDFNNEADTPDNFQSRRPNTSFCFLDIRSPGLGDTAMYLCATSRDGRGPGGTDTQYFGPGTRLTVL.